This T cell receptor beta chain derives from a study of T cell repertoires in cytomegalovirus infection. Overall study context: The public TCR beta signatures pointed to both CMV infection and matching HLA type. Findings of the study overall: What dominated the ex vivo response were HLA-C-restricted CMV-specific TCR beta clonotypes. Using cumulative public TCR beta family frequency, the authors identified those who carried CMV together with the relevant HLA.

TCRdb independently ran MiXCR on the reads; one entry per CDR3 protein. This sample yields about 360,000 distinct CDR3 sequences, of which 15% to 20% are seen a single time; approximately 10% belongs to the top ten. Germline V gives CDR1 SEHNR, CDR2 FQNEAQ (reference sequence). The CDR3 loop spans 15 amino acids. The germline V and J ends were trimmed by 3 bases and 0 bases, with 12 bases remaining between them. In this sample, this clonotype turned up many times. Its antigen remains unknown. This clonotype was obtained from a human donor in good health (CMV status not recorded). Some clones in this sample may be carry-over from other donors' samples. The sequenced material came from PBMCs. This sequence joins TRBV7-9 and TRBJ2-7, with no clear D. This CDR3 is CASSLSGQFSYEQYF. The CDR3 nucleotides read TGTGCCAGCAGCTTGTCCGGTCAGTTCTCCTACGAGCAGTACTTC.